This T cell receptor (beta chain) was sequenced in a study of blood T cell repertoires in COVID-19. Background on the study: PBMCs, B-cell-depleted T cells, or T cells were the source of the cDNA or gDNA that made up the material.

This table comes from immunoSEQ multiplex PCR, and its TCRdb copy is limited to in-frame clones, with some not included. The sample lists about 110,000 clones, 70% to 80% occurring once. The specimen sequenced was peripheral blood. The origin of this receptor is a woman aged 60-75 years with acute or convalescent COVID-19.

The CDR3 DNA sequence: TGTGCCAGCTCAATAGAGATGAACACTGAAGCTTTCTTT. Translating gives CASSIEMNTEAFF. The chain combines TRBV18 with TRBJ1-1; D is unclear. This CDR3 comprises 13 residues. Trimming removed 5 bases at V and 0 bases at J, with 7 bases between. Germline-derived CDR1 and CDR2 are KGHSH and LQKENI.